The 15 T cell receptor beta chains below all came from one sample that was sequenced in a study of blood T cell repertoires in COVID-19. Some clones are missing from TCRdb's copy, which holds only in-frame ones; the method was immunoSEQ multiplex PCR. Of about 310,000 clones listed, about nine tenths are singletons. Specimen: peripheral blood. All receptors come from a man aged 45-65 years with active or convalescent COVID-19.

This clone was detected only a few times. The rearrangement links TRBV3-1 (or the pseudogene TRBV3-2) to TRBJ2-2; no definite D call. This CDR3 spans 11 amino acids. Trimming cost V 8 bases and J 6 bases, with 7 bases left between them. CDR1 is LGHDT, CDR2 YNNKEL, per germline (reference sequence). The CDR3 reads CASRGAGELFF. The CDR3 DNA reads TGTGCCAGCCGAGGCGCCGGGGAGCTGTTTTTT.

This chain links TRBV4-3 with TRBJ1-2; 10 bases map to TRBD1. Germline loops: CDR1 LGHNA, CDR2 YSLEER. J was trimmed by 2 bases and V by 4 bases; bases with no gene match: 13. The CDR3 is made up of 18 amino acids. CDR3 sequence (DNA): TGCGCCAGCAGCCCCCCGAGACAGGGGGCGAAGGCCAACTATGGCTACACCTTC. Translation: CASSPPRQGAKANYGYTF.

This chain joins TRBV20-1 and TRBJ1-1, with 9 bases that match TRBD1. CDR1 and CDR2 (germline): DFQATT, SNEGSKA (reference sequence). Trimming at V came to 3 bases and at J to 10 bases, leaving 9 bases not matched to a gene. The CDR3 is 13 amino acids. The DNA for the CDR3 is TGCAGTGCTAGTTTTACGACAGGGGGGGGAGCTTTCTTT. Protein: CSASFTTGGGAFF.

In regard to this clone: The sample carries other DNA sequences with the same CDR3. This chain uses TRBV3-1 (or the pseudogene TRBV3-2) with TRBJ2-2; the D is unclear. Germline V lookup: CDR1 LGHDT, CDR2 YNNKEL (reference sequence). The V and J ends lost 2 bases and 5 bases respectively, with 3 bases between them. The CDR3 has 12 residues. The CDR3 region is CASSQSTGELFF. CDR3 coding DNA: TGTGCCAGCAGCCAATCAACCGGGGAGCTGTTTTTT.

V is TRBV7-9 and J is TRBJ2-5, with a possible D match to TRBD2 (5 bases). This CDR3 has 12 amino acids. The V gene lost 5 bases and the J gene lost 9 bases, with 13 bases spanning the gap. Looked up from germline, CDR1 is SEHNR and CDR2 is FQNEAQ (reference sequence). The CDR3 is CASSHKEEAQYF. The CDR3 bases are TGTGCCAGCAGCCACAAAGAGGAGGCCCAGTACTTC.

The chain joins TRBV18 to TRBJ2-3, with 12 nucleotides matching TRBD1. Germline-derived CDR1 and CDR2 are KGHSH and LQKENI. The CDR3 spans 16 residues. Trimming removed 4 bases from V and 5 bases from J; junction bases left unmatched: 7. The CDR3 here is CASSRTGTGGIDTQYF. The CDR3 nucleotides read TGTGCCAGCTCACGTACCGGGACAGGGGGCATAGATACGCAGTATTTT. Together with reference TRBV18 and TRBJ2-3, the CDR3 gives the full variable domain: NAGVMQNPRHLVRRRGQEARLRCSPMKGHSHVYWYRQLPEEGLKFMVYLQKENIIDESGMPKERFSAEFPKEGPSILRIQQVVRGDSAAYFCASSRTGTGGIDTQYFGPGTRLTVL.

The count of this clone is one. CDR3 sequence (DNA): TGTGCCAGCAGCCGAAACAGGGTGTATGGAAGTCTCGGGGAGCTGTTTTTT. It codes for CASSRNRVYGSLGELFF. The J gene is TRBJ2-2, the V gene TRBV3-1 (or the pseudogene TRBV3-2), with D possibly being TRBD1 (6 bases). Trimming shortened V by 4 bases and J by 7 bases, and 22 bases separated the two germline ends. Germline V gene data show CDR1 as LGHDT and CDR2 as YNNKEL (reference sequence). The CDR3 runs 17 residues.

The chain combines TRBV12-5 with TRBJ2-3, with D tentatively TRBD2 (5 bases). Trimming pared 8 bases from V and 2 bases from J, leaving 11 bases between. The CDR3 sequence is 13 residues long. The germline V gene has CDR1 LGHNT and CDR2 FRNRAP. CDR3 bases: TGTGCTAGTTGTCGGGGAGTCACAGATACGCAGTATTTT. Its protein is CASCRGVTDTQYF.

The CDR3 sequence: CASSEIGDSEAFF. The CDR3 bases are TGCGCCAGCAGTGAGATCGGGGACTCTGAAGCTTTCTTT. The chain carries TRBV10-2 and TRBJ1-1; D perhaps matches TRBD1 (5 bases). Trimming shortened V by 2 bases and J by 6 bases, and 10 bases separated the two germline ends. Germline CDR1 and CDR2: WSHSY and SAAADI. The CDR3 length is 13 residues.

The V gene is TRBV27, the J gene TRBJ2-7; D not certain. The CDR3 is made up of 12 amino acids. Trimming shortened V by 7 bases and J by 3 bases, and 10 bases separated the two germline ends. Germline V lookup: CDR1 MNHEY, CDR2 SMNVEV (reference sequence). The CDR3 DNA follows: TGTGCCAGCAAAACAAACCACTACGAGCAGTACTTC. Translated: CASKTNHYEQYF.

This rearrangement joins TRBV5-5 to TRBJ1-3, with a weak D call TRBD1 (5 bases). V shed 0 bases and J shed 0 bases, with 10 bases lying between them. This CDR3 spans 16 amino acids. The V gene's germline CDR1 is SGHKS and CDR2 YYEKEE (reference sequence). CDR3 bases: TGTGCCAGCAGCTTGGCAGTTACAGGCTCTGGAAACACCATATATTTT. Amino acids: CASSLAVTGSGNTIYF.

The rearrangement links TRBV5-6 to TRBJ2-5, with 10 bases fitting TRBD2. V dropped 4 bases and J dropped 4; count of bases not matched to a gene: 10. Germline loops: CDR1 SGHDT, CDR2 YYEEEE. This CDR3 is 16 amino acids long. The DNA of the CDR3 is TGTGCCAGCAGCAAGTTTCCTAGCGGGAGTCGAGAGACCCAGTACTTC. Protein: CASSKFPSGSRETQYF.

The J gene is TRBJ2-3, the V gene TRBV9, with 8 bases matching TRBD2. Trimming removed 2 bases from V and 6 bases from J; junction bases left unmatched: 5. In germline, CDR1 is SGDLS, CDR2 YYNGEE. The CDR3 extends over 14 amino acids. DNA for the CDR3: TGTGCCAGCAGCGTTGGACTAGCAGGGGATACGCAGTATTTT. This codes for CASSVGLAGDTQYF.

The genes are TRBV19 and TRBJ1-2; weak D call: TRBD1 (6 bases). The CDR3 has 11 residues. Per germline, CDR1 LNHDA and CDR2 SQIVND (reference sequence). The germline V and J ends were trimmed by 8 bases and 8 bases, with 12 bases remaining between them. CDR3 residues: CASQAGVGYTF. The DNA for the CDR3 is TGTGCCAGTCAAGCAGGGGTCGGCTACACCTTC.

CDR3 nucleotide sequence: TGTGCCAGTAGTACGGGACTAGCGGGGAGAACCGGGGAGCTGTTTTTT. Translated: CASSTGLAGRTGELFF. This rearrangement joins TRBV19 to TRBJ2-2, with 13 bases matching TRBD2. Trimming took 4 bases from V and 5 from J; bases not matched to a gene: 4. The CDR3 runs 16 residues. Per the germline V gene, CDR1 is LNHDA and CDR2 is SQIVND (reference sequence).